This entry concerns a single T cell receptor beta chain. The antigen remains undetermined. V was shortened by 7 bases and J by 0 bases, with 16 bases between the two germline ends. This CDR3 is built from 14 residues. Germline-derived CDR1 and CDR2 are SQVTM and ANQGSEA. This entry belongs to a study of CD8+ T cells in alopecia areata. Study-wide background: Tofacitinib administration persisted for 6 to 18 months, succeeded by 6 months off drug. Study-wide findings and caveats: Scalp sequencing captures resident alphabeta T cells of normal skin too. For baseline CD8+ expansion, any link to response stays uncertain with one nonresponder.

Noted treatment: oral pan-JAK inhibitor, 5-10 mg twice daily. PBMCs, the starting material, were the source of sorted CD4+ and CD8+ T cells. RNA was isolated and reverse transcribed to cDNA, the sequencing template. Sequencing used immunoSEQ multiplex PCR; TCRdb keeps in-frame clones, though not all of them. In the table there are 110,000 to 150,000 clones, 54% of which are singletons. The chain couples TRBV29-1 to TRBJ2-7, with D unresolved. The input for sequencing was CD8+ T cells sorted from blood, taken at week 4, from a patient treated with tofacitinib. The receptor comes from a human donor with alopecia areata. CDR3 region: CSAVGADLSYEQYF. The DNA for the CDR3 is TGCAGCGCCGTAGGCGCAGACCTCTCCTACGAGCAGTACTTC.